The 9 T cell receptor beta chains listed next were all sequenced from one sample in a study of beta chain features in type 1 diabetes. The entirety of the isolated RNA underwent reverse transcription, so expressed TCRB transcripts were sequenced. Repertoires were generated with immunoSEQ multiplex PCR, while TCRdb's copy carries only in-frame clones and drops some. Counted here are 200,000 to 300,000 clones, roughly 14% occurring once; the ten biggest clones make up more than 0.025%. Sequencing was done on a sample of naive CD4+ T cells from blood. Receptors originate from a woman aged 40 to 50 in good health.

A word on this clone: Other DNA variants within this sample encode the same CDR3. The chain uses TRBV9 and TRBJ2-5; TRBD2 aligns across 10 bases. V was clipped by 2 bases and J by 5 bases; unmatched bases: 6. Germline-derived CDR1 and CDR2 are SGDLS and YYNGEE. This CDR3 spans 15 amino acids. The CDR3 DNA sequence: TGTGCCAGCAGCGTCGAAGCGGGGGGGCGGGAGACCCAGTACTTC. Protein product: CASSVEAGGRETQYF.

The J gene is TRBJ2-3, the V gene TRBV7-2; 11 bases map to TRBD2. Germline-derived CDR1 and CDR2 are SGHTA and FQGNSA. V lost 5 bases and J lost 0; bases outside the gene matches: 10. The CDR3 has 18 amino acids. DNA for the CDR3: TGTGCCAGCAGCCATGTGAGACTAGCGGGGATTAGCACAGATACGCAGTATTTT. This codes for CASSHVRLAGISTDTQYF.

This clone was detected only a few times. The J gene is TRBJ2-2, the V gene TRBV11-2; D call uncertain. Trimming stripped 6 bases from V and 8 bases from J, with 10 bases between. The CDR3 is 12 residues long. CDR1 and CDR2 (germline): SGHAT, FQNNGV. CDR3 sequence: CASRSEDGELFF. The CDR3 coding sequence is TGTGCCAGCAGATCAGAAGATGGGGAGCTGTTTTTT.

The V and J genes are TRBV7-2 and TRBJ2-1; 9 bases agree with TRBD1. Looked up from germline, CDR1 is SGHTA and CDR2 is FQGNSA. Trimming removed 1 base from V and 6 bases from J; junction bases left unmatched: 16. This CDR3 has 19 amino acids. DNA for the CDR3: TGTGCCAGCAGCTTAGGAATTGGGTCCTGGACAGGGGCCCCCAATGAGCAGTTCTTC. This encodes CASSLGIGSWTGAPNEQFF.

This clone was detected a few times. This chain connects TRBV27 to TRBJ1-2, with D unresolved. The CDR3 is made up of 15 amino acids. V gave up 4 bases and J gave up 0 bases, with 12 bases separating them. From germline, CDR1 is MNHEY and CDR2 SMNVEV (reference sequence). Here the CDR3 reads CASSSVKSANYGYTF. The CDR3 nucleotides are TGTGCCAGCAGTTCCGTTAAGAGTGCTAACTATGGCTACACCTTC.

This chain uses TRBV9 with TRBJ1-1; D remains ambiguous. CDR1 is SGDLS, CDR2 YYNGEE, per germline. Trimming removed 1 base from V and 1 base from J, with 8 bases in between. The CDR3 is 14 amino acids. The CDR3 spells CASSVYYKNTEAFF. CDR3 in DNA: TGTGCCAGCAGCGTATATTACAAGAACACTGAAGCTTTCTTT.

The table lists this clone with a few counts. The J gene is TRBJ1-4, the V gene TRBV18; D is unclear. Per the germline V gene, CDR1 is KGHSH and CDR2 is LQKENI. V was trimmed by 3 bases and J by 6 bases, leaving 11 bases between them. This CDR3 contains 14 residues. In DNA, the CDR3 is TGTGCCAGCTCACCTTCGCAGGCAGATGAAAAACTGTTTTTT. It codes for CASSPSQADEKLFF.

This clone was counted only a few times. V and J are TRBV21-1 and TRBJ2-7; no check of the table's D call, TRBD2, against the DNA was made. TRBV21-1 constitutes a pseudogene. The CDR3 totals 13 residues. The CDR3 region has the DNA TGTGCCAGCAGCATCCCCCGGCGGTACGAGCAGTACTTC. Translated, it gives CASSIPRRYEQYF.

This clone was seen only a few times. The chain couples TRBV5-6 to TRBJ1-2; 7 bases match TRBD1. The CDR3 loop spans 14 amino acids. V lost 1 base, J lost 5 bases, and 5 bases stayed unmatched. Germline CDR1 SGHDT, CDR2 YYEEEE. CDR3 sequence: CASSLTDRIYGYTF. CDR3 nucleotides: TGTGCCAGCAGCTTGACGGACAGGATTTATGGCTACACCTTC.